The 11 T cell receptor beta chains below all came from one sample that was sequenced in a study of patients and donors after allogeneic stem cell transplantation. TCRdb re-called the RT-PCR reads through MiXCR, storing one row per CDR3 protein. Counted here are tens of thousands of distinct CDR3 sequences, approximately 5% occurring once; the ten biggest clones make up 2.6%. Sequences were obtained from blood, either unsorted or a sorted T cell fraction (not recorded which). All receptors come from a human donor who was either an allogeneic HSCT recipient or a stem cell or donor lymphocyte infusion donor (not recorded which). It is not recorded whose cells these are; they may come from a transplant donor.

The chain employs TRBV2 and TRBJ1-5; D ambiguous. Trimming left V 1 base short and J 9 bases short, with 13 bases between. CDR1 and CDR2 from the germline V gene are SNHLY and FYNNEI. This CDR3 is 14 amino acids long. CDR3 region: CASSEGGSSWPQHF. DNA of the CDR3: TGTGCCAGCAGTGAAGGTGGGAGCTCGTGGCCCCAGCATTTT.

This clonotype has a count of ten or more. The chain combines TRBV30 with TRBJ1-1; TRBD1 agrees at 8 bases. The CDR3 covers 14 residues. The germline V gene encodes CDR1 GTSNPN and CDR2 SVGIG (reference sequence). Trimming took 1 base from V and 10 from J; bases not matched to a gene: 11. CDR3 DNA sequence: TGTGCCTGGAGTGGGGGACCTGGACAGGGAGCAGCTTTCTTT. Its translation is CAWSGGPGQGAAFF.

In this sample, this clonotype turned up many times. The chain couples TRBV5-1 to TRBJ1-1; a possible D gene is TRBD1 (6 bases). The CDR3 contains 16 residues. V was cut by 4 bases and J by 2 bases, with 18 bases left in between. Germline CDR1 and CDR2: SGHRS and YFSETQ. The CDR3 nucleotides read TGCGCCAGCAGCATTCTTCCTGGGGGGGCTAACACTGAAGCTTTCTTT. This translates into CASSILPGGANTEAFF. The full variable domain, in which reference TRBV5-1 and TRBJ1-1 provide the parts outside the CDR3, is KAGVTQTPRYLIKTRGQQVTLSCSPISGHRSVSWYQQTPGQGLQFLFEYFSETQRNKGNFPGRFSGRQFSNSRSEMNVSTLELGDSALYLCASSILPGGANTEAFFGQGTRLTVV.

The sample holds many counts of this clonotype. At one boundary the junction diverges from the germline segment, which might be a read error. The chain carries TRBV2 and TRBJ1-6, with 7 bases matching TRBD1. The CDR3 runs to 15 residues. The germline V gene encodes CDR1 SNHLY and CDR2 FYNNEI. DNA of the CDR3: TGTGCCAGCAGTGAGCAGGGACAGAATAACTCACCCCTCCACTTT. Amino acids: CASSEQGQNNSPLHF.

The chain uses TRBV10-2 and TRBJ2-3, with 7 nucleotides matching TRBD2. Per the germline V gene, CDR1 is WSHSY and CDR2 is SAAADI. This CDR3 spans 15 amino acids. V was clipped by 3 bases and J by 2 bases; unmatched bases: 5. CDR3 sequence: CASSEGAGVTDTQYF. In nucleotides, the CDR3 is TGCGCCAGCAGTGAAGGTGCGGGGGTCACAGATACGCAGTATTTT.

This clonotype was counted at least ten times. This CDR3 is CASSPQGQGTYGYTF. The DNA of the CDR3 is TGCGCCAGCAGCCCTCAGGGGCAGGGGACCTATGGCTACACCTTC. The chain employs TRBV5-1 and TRBJ1-2; weak D call: TRBD1 (6 bases). The CDR3 has 15 residues. V lost 4 bases and J lost 4, with 17 bases in between. CDR1 is SGHRS, CDR2 YFSETQ, per germline.

This clonotype has only a few counts. The rearrangement uses TRBV5-1 and TRBJ2-1, with D possibly being TRBD1 or TRBD2 (6 bases each). V lost 1 base and J 8 bases, leaving 16 bases between the germline ends. The CDR3 totals 15 residues. Germline CDR1 and CDR2: SGHRS and YFSETQ. The CDR3 DNA sequence: TGCGCCAGCAGCTTGAGGGGGGTGGTTAACGATGAGCAGTTCTTC. The encoded protein is CASSLRGVVNDEQFF.

This clonotype was found a few times. The V gene is TRBV7-6, the J gene TRBJ2-1; D is undetermined. The V end was cut by 0 bases, the J end by 11 bases, with 8 bases between. The germline V gene encodes CDR1 SGHVS and CDR2 FNYEAQ. The CDR3 is 12 amino acids. The CDR3 sequence: CASSLAGNQQFF. Written as DNA, the CDR3 is TGTGCCAGCAGCTTAGCAGGGAACCAGCAGTTCTTC.

This clonotype was found many times. The chain employs TRBV30 and TRBJ2-1; 7 nucleotides match TRBD1. V shed 2 bases and J 9 bases; nucleotides not matched to a gene: 13. The CDR3 totals 15 residues. CDR1 and CDR2 (germline): GTSNPN, SVGIG (reference sequence). CDR3 coding DNA: TGTGCCTGGAGTTCGATAGGGGGCGCATTAGGTGAGCAGTTCTTC. Residues: CAWSSIGGALGEQFF.

Relative to its sample, this clonotype is medium-sized. This chain links TRBV20-1 with TRBJ2-7; the D is unclear. CDR1 is DFQATT and CDR2 is SNEGSKA in the germline V gene (reference sequence). This CDR3 has 14 amino acids. V was shortened by 0 bases and J by 6 bases, with 15 bases between the two germline ends. The CDR3 nucleotides are TGCAGTGCTAGAGAATGGAAGACCCTCGCCGAGCAGTACTTC. Protein sequence: CSAREWKTLAEQYF.

This clonotype was seen a few times. The chain is built from TRBV9 and TRBJ2-1; 7 bases fit TRBD2. Germline loops: CDR1 SGDLS, CDR2 YYNGEE. The CDR3 is made up of 15 amino acids. The V segment lost 2 bases and the J segment 1 base; nucleotides outside the gene matches: 3. CDR3: CASSVLAESYNEQFF. DNA of the CDR3: TGTGCCAGCAGCGTCCTAGCGGAGTCCTACAATGAGCAGTTCTTC. The variable domain in full, completed from reference TRBV9 and TRBJ2-1, reads DSGVTQTPKHLITATGQRVTLRCSPRSGDLSVYWYQQSLDQGLQFLIQYYNGEERAKGNILERFSAQQFPDLHSELNLSSLELGDSALYFCASSVLAESYNEQFFGPGTRLTVL.